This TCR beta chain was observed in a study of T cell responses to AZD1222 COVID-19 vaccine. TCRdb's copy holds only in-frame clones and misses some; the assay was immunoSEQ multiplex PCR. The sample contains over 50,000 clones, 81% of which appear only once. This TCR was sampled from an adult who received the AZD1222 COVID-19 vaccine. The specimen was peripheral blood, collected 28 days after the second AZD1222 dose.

This chain's CDR3 is CASSSGYRDRGQETQYF. As DNA, the CDR3 is TGTGCCAGTAGTTCGGGATACCGGGACAGGGGACAAGAGACCCAGTACTTC. The V and J genes are TRBV19 and TRBJ2-5, with 10 positions matching TRBD1. Germline V gene sequence: CDR1 LNHDA, CDR2 SQIVND (reference sequence). Trimming removed 5 bases from V and 2 bases from J; junction bases left unmatched: 11. The CDR3 covers 17 residues.